The clone carrying this TCR beta chain was counted at least ten times. What it binds is unknown. These data belong to a study of T cells in Graves' hyperthyroidism and ophthalmopathy. The overall study: Peripheral blood sampling occurred at initial diagnosis, before any treatment. Overall study findings and caveats: Blood also contained most expanded thyroid clonotypes above 0.001.

V was pared by 2 bases and J by 7 bases, with 15 bases between. This CDR3 has 13 residues. The germline CDR1 and CDR2 sequences are SQVTM and ANQGSEA. Amplification targeted TCR beta CDR3 regions from RNA transcripts. The TCR CDR3 was amplified in a first-round RT-PCR using the HTBI primer set. Using its own MiXCR run on the multiplex PCR reads, TCRdb lists one record per CDR3 protein. This table has approximately 600,000 distinct CDR3 sequences, under 15% appearing once. Sequenced input: blood. The chain joins TRBV29-1 to TRBJ2-7; the D gene is possibly TRBD1 (6 bases). The origin of this receptor is a middle-aged woman with Graves' ophthalmopathy. The DNA of the CDR3 is TGCAGCGTTGAAAGGCAGGGGCTGCGGGAGCAGTACTTC. It is translated as CSVERQGLREQYF.